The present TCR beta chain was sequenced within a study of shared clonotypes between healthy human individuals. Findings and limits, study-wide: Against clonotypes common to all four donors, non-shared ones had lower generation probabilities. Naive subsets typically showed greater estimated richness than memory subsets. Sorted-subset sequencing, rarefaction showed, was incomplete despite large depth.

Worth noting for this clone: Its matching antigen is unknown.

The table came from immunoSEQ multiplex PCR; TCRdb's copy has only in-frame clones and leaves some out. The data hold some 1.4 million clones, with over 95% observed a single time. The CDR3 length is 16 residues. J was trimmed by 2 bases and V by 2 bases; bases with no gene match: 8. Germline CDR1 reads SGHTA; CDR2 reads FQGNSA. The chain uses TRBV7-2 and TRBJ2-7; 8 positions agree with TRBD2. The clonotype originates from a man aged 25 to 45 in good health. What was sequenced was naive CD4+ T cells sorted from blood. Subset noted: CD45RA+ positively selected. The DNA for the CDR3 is TGTGCCAGCAGCTTATCCAGCGGGAGTGTGGCCTACGAGCAGTACTTC. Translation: CASSLSSGSVAYEQYF.